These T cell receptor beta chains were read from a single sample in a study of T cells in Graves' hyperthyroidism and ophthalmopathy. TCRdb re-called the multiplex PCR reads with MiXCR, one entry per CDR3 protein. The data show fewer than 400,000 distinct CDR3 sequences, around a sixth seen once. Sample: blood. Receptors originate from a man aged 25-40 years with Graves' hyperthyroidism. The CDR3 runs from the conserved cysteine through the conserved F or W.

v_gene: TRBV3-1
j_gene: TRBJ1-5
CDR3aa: CASSQGGPDNQPQHF

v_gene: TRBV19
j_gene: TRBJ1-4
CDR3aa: CASSVPGATNEKLFF

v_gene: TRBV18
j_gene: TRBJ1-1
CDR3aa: CASSLSDSSNTEAFF

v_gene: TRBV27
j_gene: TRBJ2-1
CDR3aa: CASSLSEGWDEQFF

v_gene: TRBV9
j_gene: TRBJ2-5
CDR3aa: CASSAGTGGAGETQYF

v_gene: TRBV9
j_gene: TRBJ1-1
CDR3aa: CASSAEGRVTEAFF

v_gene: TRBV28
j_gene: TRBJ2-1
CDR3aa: CASSLLAGLYSEQFF

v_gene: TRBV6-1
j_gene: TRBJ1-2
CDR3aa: CASSYSETYGYTF

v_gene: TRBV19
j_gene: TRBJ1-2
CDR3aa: CASMGTGPRRGHGYTF

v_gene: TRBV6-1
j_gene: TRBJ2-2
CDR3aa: CASSEPGLGIYTGELFF